These T cell receptor beta chains were read from a single sample in a study of type 1 regulatory T cells. These receptors lack a known antigen. TCRdb called the reads again in MiXCR, with one record for every CDR3 protein. This sample yields roughly 62,000 distinct CDR3 sequences, of which around 62% are seen a single time; 1.5% to 2% belongs to the top ten. The sequencing sample was made of cultured non-Tr1 T cells, either the whole culture or a sorted T cell fraction (not recorded which). These receptor sequences come from a human donor in good health. The CDR3 runs from the conserved cysteine through the conserved F or W. The D gene is left open where the match is weak. Only part of the rows carry a size: once, few, many, or a class if the clone is expanded.

v_call	cdr3_length	d_call	j_call	clone_size	cdr3_nt	cdr3_aa
TRBV2	14	TRBD2	TRBJ2-3	few	TGTGCCAGCAGAGCAGCGGGAGGGTCAGATACGCAGTATTTT	CASRAAGGSDTQYF
TRBV4-1	18	TRBD2	TRBJ2-7	once	TGCGCCAGCAGCCAAGGGGGACTAGCGGTCGCAAAATCCTACGAGCAGTACTTC	CASSQGGLAVAKSYEQYF
TRBV4-3	16	.	TRBJ1-6	.	TGCGCCAGCAGCCAAATTAGGAGCTCCTATAATTCACCCCTCCACTTT	CASSQIRSSYNSPLHF
TRBV19	14	.	TRBJ1-1	.	TGTGCCAGTACCCGGGACGGGGGGAACACTGAAGCTTTCTTT	CASTRDGGNTEAFF
TRBV20-1	14	.	TRBJ2-3	once	TGCAGTGCTAGTCTTCGGGGGTGGCCAGATACGCAGTATTTT	CSASLRGWPDTQYF
TRBV20-1	20	TRBD1	TRBJ2-1	.	TGCAGTGCTAGAAAAGGACAGGGGATTCTCAAAGGGAGGTCCAACAATGAGCAGTTCTTC	CSARKGQGILKGRSNNEQFF
TRBV29-1	12	TRBD1	TRBJ2-7	.	TGCAGCGTTAGGACAGGGGAAGGCGAGCAGTACTTC	CSVRTGEGEQYF
TRBV20-1	12	.	TRBJ1-1	many	TGCAGTGCTAGTCCCAGGACGACTGAAGCTTTCTTT	CSASPRTTEAFF
TRBV2	11	.	TRBJ2-5	.	TGTGCCAGCGACAGGCGGGAGACCCAGTACTTC	CASDRRETQYF
TRBV25-1	16	TRBD1	TRBJ2-6	.	TGTGCCAGCCCGCTGGGACAGAGCTCTGGGGCCAACGTCCTGACTTTC	CASPLGQSSGANVLTF
TRBV10-3	15	TRBD1	TRBJ2-1	.	TGTGCCATCAGTGGGCGGGACAGGGGGCAGAATGAGCAGTTCTTC	CAISGRDRGQNEQFF
TRBV27	14	.	TRBJ2-3	.	TGTGCCAGCAGTTTATCGTTGACGCCAGATACGCAGTATTTT	CASSLSLTPDTQYF
TRBV5-1	14	.	TRBJ2-3	.	TGCGCCAGCAGCTTACAGCTCTTCACAGATACGCAGTATTTT	CASSLQLFTDTQYF
TRBV5-6	14	.	TRBJ2-3	.	TGTGCCAGCAGCTTGAGGGGAGGCGGGGATACGCAGTATTTT	CASSLRGGGDTQYF
TRBV20-1	13	.	TRBJ1-3	medium-sized	TGCAGTGCCACCATCGGATCTGGAAACACCATATATTTT	CSATIGSGNTIYF
TRBV6-5	16	.	TRBJ1-6	.	TGTGCCAGCAGGCAACAGGGCCTATTATATAATTCACCCCTCCACTTT	CASRQQGLLYNSPLHF
TRBV2	14	.	TRBJ1-6	.	TGTGCCAGCACTAAAGAGGCAGCAAATTCACCCCTCCACTTT	CASTKEAANSPLHF
TRBV13	16	TRBD2	TRBJ2-1	.	TGTGCCAGCAGTCATGGGACTAGCGGTGCCTACAATGAGCAGTTCTTC	CASSHGTSGAYNEQFF
TRBV27	17	.	TRBJ2-5	.	TGTGCCAGCAGTGGGGCTCCCTTAGGGGCGGGTAAAGAGACCCAGTACTTC	CASSGAPLGAGKETQYF
TRBV5-1	18	.	TRBJ1-5	.	TGCGCCAGCAGCTTGGGAGTTGGGGGCTTCTATAGCAATCAGCCCCAGCATTTT	CASSLGVGGFYSNQPQHF
TRBV19	15	TRBD1	TRBJ1-1	once	TGTGCCAGTAGAGGATACGGTCAGGGGGACACTGAAGCTTTCTTT	CASRGYGQGDTEAFF
TRBV20-1	13	.	TRBJ1-2	few	TGCAGTGCTAGAGAAAGGGAAAACTATGGCTACACCTTC	CSARERENYGYTF
TRBV7-9	16	.	TRBJ1-1	.	TGTGCCAGCAGCTTAAACCCGCAGGGGTTTTTAACTGAAGCTTTCTTT	CASSLNPQGFLTEAFF
TRBV29-1	13	TRBD1	TRBJ1-1	.	TGCAGCGTGCCGGGACAGGGGAACACTGAAGCTTTCTTT	CSVPGQGNTEAFF
TRBV27	14	.	TRBJ1-2	.	TGTGCCAGCACCCCTCTGGGGCAGGGTGGTGGCTACACCTTC	CASTPLGQGGGYTF
TRBV12-3/TRBV12-4	15	.	TRBJ2-3	.	TGTGCCAGCAGCCCCAGGGATGATAGCACAGATACGCAGTATTTT	CASSPRDDSTDTQYF
TRBV2	14	.	TRBJ2-3	medium-sized	TGTGCCAGCAGTTTCCGTGCCGGCACAGATACGCAGTATTTT	CASSFRAGTDTQYF
TRBV5-1	14	TRBD2	TRBJ2-7	few	TGCGCCAGCAGTCTGGCGGGAGGTCCCTACGAGCAGTACTTC	CASSLAGGPYEQYF
TRBV7-8	15	.	TRBJ2-1	.	TGTGCCAGCGGCTTAGGGCGGCTAATGTCCAATGAGCAGTTCTTC	CASGLGRLMSNEQFF
TRBV24-1	19	TRBD2	TRBJ2-2	.	TGTGCCACCAGTGATAGGACTAGCGGGAGGGCCCTCGGCACCGGGGAGCTGTTTTTT	CATSDRTSGRALGTGELFF
TRBV7-3	16	TRBD2	TRBJ2-3	.	TGTGCCAGCAGCCCGGGGGGAGCGGGACGCACAGATACGCAGTATTTT	CASSPGGAGRTDTQYF
TRBV2	14	TRBD2	TRBJ2-1	few	TGTGCCAGCGGCGGGACTAGCGCATACAATGAGCAGTTCTTC	CASGGTSAYNEQFF
TRBV12-3/TRBV12-4	10	.	TRBJ2-7	.	TGTGCCAGCAGACCCCTGGAGCAGTACTTC	CASRPLEQYF
TRBV20-1	14	TRBD1	TRBJ2-7	few	TGCAGTGCTAGAGGGGGCAGGGGGCTCGACGAGCAGTACTTC	CSARGGRGLDEQYF
TRBV10-3	15	TRBD2	TRBJ2-4	.	TGTGCCATCAGTGAGAAACGGGAGGAGGGAAACATTCAGTACTTC	CAISEKREEGNIQYF
TRBV20-1	13	.	TRBJ1-1	.	TGCAGTGCTTTTACAGGGACGAACACTGAAGCTTTCTTT	CSAFTGTNTEAFF
TRBV7-9	16	.	TRBJ2-1	.	TGTGCCAGCAGCACCTTATTGGTTCCCGTTTACAATGAGCAGTTCTTC	CASSTLLVPVYNEQFF
TRBV10-3	14	TRBD1	TRBJ2-1	medium-sized	TGTGCCATCAGTGACCGGACAGGGAGTAATGAGCAGTTCTTC	CAISDRTGSNEQFF
TRBV6-5	15	.	TRBJ2-2	many	TGTGCCAGCAGAGTAGGACCCTCAAATGGCGGGGAGCTGTTTTTT	CASRVGPSNGGELFF
TRBV6-1	17	.	TRBJ1-1	few	TGTGCCAGCAGTGAAGGGGGATTTGGGGGGCGTAACACTGAAGCTTTCTTT	CASSEGGFGGRNTEAFF
TRBV6-2/TRBV6-3	14	.	TRBJ1-5	.	TGTGCCAGCAGTTACTCCGGGGGCCATCAGCCCCAGCATTTT	CASSYSGGHQPQHF
TRBV12-3/TRBV12-4	15	TRBD1	TRBJ2-7	once	TGTGCCAGCAGACCCACAGGGGGTGACTCCTACGAGCAGTACTTC	CASRPTGGDSYEQYF
TRBV7-2	14	TRBD2	TRBJ2-1	few	TGTGCCAGCAGCCGACTAGCGGGAGCTGATGAGCAGTTCTTC	CASSRLAGADEQFF
TRBV2	12	.	TRBJ1-6	once	TGTGCCAGCAGTTCGAAAGGATCACCCCTCCACTTT	CASSSKGSPLHF
TRBV7-2	15	.	TRBJ1-4	.	TGTGCCAGCAGTTGGTCCGGGACCGTTGATGAAAAACTGTTTTTT	CASSWSGTVDEKLFF
TRBV12-5	17	TRBD2	TRBJ2-1	.	TGTGCTAGTGGCCTTGGGACTAGCGGGAGCGTGGGCAATGAGCAGTTCTTC	CASGLGTSGSVGNEQFF
TRBV6-5	14	.	TRBJ1-3	.	TGTGCCAGCACCGAATGGGTTGGAGGAAACACCATATATTTT	CASTEWVGGNTIYF
TRBV28	12	.	TRBJ2-7	few	TGTGCCAGCCGAGGACTAACCTACGAGCAGTACTTC	CASRGLTYEQYF
TRBV24-1	14	TRBD2	TRBJ2-5	.	TGTGCCACCAGTGAGTCCGGGACTAGGAGGACCCAGTACTTC	CATSESGTRRTQYF
TRBV12-3/TRBV12-4	20	TRBD2	TRBJ2-5	.	TGTGCCAGCAGTTTAGCAAAGACGGGGACTAGCGGGAGTCGCCGAGAGACCCAGTACTTC	CASSLAKTGTSGSRRETQYF
TRBV28	10	.	TRBJ2-1	few	TGTGCCAGCAAGGACAATGAGCAGTTCTTC	CASKDNEQFF
TRBV7-9	15	.	TRBJ1-1	.	TGTGCCAGCAGCTTAGTCGGAGGAGTGAACACTGAAGCTTTCTTT	CASSLVGGVNTEAFF